One sample yielded the 16 T cell receptor beta chains listed below, sequenced in a study of breast tumors, draining lymph nodes, adjacent tissues listed by TCRdb under 2016. The axillary draining lymph nodes of breast cancer patients were the source of the lymph node samples. Preparation of the library involved multiplex PCR. Data came from an Illumina HiSeq 2000. The raw public data were reprocessed by TCRdb itself: fastp quality trimming at Q25, MiXCR clonotype calling, in-frame beta chains only. Rows are unified per CDR3 protein, each entry keeping the most common DNA and genes. Present in this sample are 100,000 or so distinct CDR3 sequences, approximately 21% of which were seen just once. The top ten constitute 1% to 1.5% of the sample. The sample consisted of axillary lymph node tissue. The receptors here all came from a female donor with breast cancer. Some clones in this sample may be carry-over from other donors' samples.

The chain carries TRBV7-9 and TRBJ1-1; a possible D gene is TRBD1 (5 bases). The CDR3 is 13 amino acids. V gave up 4 bases and J gave up 3 bases, with 9 bases separating them. The germline V gene encodes CDR1 SEHNR and CDR2 FQNEAQ (reference sequence). This chain's CDR3 is CASSSLGHTEAFF. The CDR3 coding sequence is TGTGCCAGCAGCTCCTTGGGGCACACTGAAGCTTTCTTT.

This clonotype was seen many times. The chain joins TRBV12-3 or TRBV12-4 to TRBJ1-4; no clear D gene. V lost 1 base and J 4 bases, leaving 4 bases between the germline ends. The length of the CDR3 is 13 residues. The CDR3 DNA reads as TGTGCCAGCAGTTTAGTCAATAATGAAAAACTGTTTTTT. It is translated as CASSLVNNEKLFF.

As to this clonotype: Just one base apart from a much larger clone, this may be a read error. V gene TRBV5-6 combines with J gene TRBJ2-1, with TRBD2 as a possible D gene (6 bases). Germline V gene sequence: CDR1 SGHDT, CDR2 YYEEEE. This CDR3 has 16 residues. Trimming removed 1 base at V and 12 bases at J, with 23 bases between. CDR3 sequence: CASSLMETRRLDGQFF. The DNA of the CDR3 is TGTGCCAGCAGCTTGATGGAGACTAGAAGGTTGGATGGGCAGTTCTTC.

This clonotype was detected ten times or more. V is TRBV11-2 and J is TRBJ2-1, with D tentatively TRBD2 (5 bases). The CDR3 has 15 amino acids. Deletions cut 1 base from V and 3 bases from J, with 10 bases between. Germline V gene data show CDR1 as SGHAT and CDR2 as FQNNGV. CDR3 in DNA: TGTGCCAGCAGCTTAGCGGGGATCCTCTACAATGAGCAGTTCTTC. As protein: CASSLAGILYNEQFF.

The rearrangement joins TRBV5-4 to TRBJ2-1; D might be TRBD2 (6 bases). The CDR3 runs to 15 residues. Trimming left V 4 bases short and J 0 bases short, with 11 bases between. CDR1 and CDR2 from the germline V gene are SGHNT and YYREEE (reference sequence). CDR3 residues: CASSPAGRSYNEQFF. The CDR3 DNA follows: TGTGCCAGCAGCCCAGCGGGCCGCTCCTACAATGAGCAGTTCTTC.

This clonotype was observed many times. The chain uses TRBV5-1 and TRBJ2-1, with 7 bases lining up with TRBD1. This CDR3 has 15 residues. Germline CDR1 is SGHRS and CDR2 is YFSETQ. J gave up 8 bases and V 0 bases, and 8 bases lay outside the gene matches. The CDR3 here is CASSLGDRVKYEQFF. CDR3 coding DNA: TGCGCCAGCAGCTTGGGTGACAGGGTTAAATATGAGCAGTTCTTC.

This clonotype was detected ten times or more. The chain has TRBV7-9 and TRBJ2-7, with D unresolved. Per the germline V gene, CDR1 is SEHNR and CDR2 is FQNEAQ (reference sequence). V was cut by 3 bases and J by 0 bases, with 15 bases left in between. The CDR3 loop spans 16 amino acids. The CDR3 coding sequence is TGTGCCAGCAGCTTGAGTGGAGTGTATCCCTCCTACGAGCAGTACTTC. Translation: CASSLSGVYPSYEQYF.

This clonotype occurred many times. This CDR3 reads CASSEEGPQGYTF. DNA of the CDR3: TGCGCCAGCAGTGAGGAGGGGCCCCAAGGCTACACCTTC. The chain joins TRBV10-2 to TRBJ1-2; TRBD1 is a possible D gene (5 bases). The V gene's germline CDR1 is WSHSY and CDR2 SAAADI. The CDR3 is 13 amino acids. V shed 2 bases and J shed 8 bases, with 12 bases lying between them.

The sample holds many counts of this clonotype. The chain couples TRBV5-1 to TRBJ2-3; TRBD2 is a possible D gene (6 bases). Trimming shortened V by 3 bases and J by 1 base, and 6 bases separated the two germline ends. CDR1 is SGHRS and CDR2 is YFSETQ in the germline V gene. The CDR3 length is 13 residues. The CDR3 region is CASSWGGTDTQYF. DNA for the CDR3: TGCGCCAGCAGCTGGGGGGGCACAGATACGCAGTATTTT.

About this clonotype: This sequence may be a read error, since a much larger clone differs from it by one base. V and J are TRBV25-1 and TRBJ2-2; D gene uncertain. The germline V gene has CDR1 MGHDK and CDR2 SYGVNS. This CDR3 region has 13 residues. CDR3 region: CVSRMTNTGELFF. The CDR3 nucleotides are TGTGTCAGCAGGATGACGAACACCGGGGAGCTGTTTTTT.

Notes on this clonotype: Mismatch with germline at one junction end may stem from a read error. The chain carries TRBV3-1 and TRBJ1-2; D is possibly TRBD1 (6 bases). Germline V gene data show CDR1 as LGHDT and CDR2 as YNNKEL (reference sequence). The CDR3 totals 14 residues. The CDR3 DNA follows: TGTGCCAGCAGCTCCAGAGACAGGAGCTATGGCCACACCTTC. It translates to CASSSRDRSYGHTF.

This clonotype showed up many times. The rearrangement uses TRBV15 and TRBJ1-5; possibly TRBD1 for D (5 bases). The CDR3 runs 15 residues. V lost 1 base and J 1 base, leaving 8 bases between the germline ends. Looked up from germline, CDR1 is LNHNV and CDR2 is YYDKDF (reference sequence). CDR3 amino acids: CATSRGGGSNQPQHF. DNA of the CDR3: TGTGCCACCAGCAGAGGGGGGGGAAGCAATCAGCCCCAGCATTTT.

In its sample, this clonotype was seen many times. This chain connects TRBV5-1 to TRBJ1-6, with a possible D match to TRBD1 (5 bases). Deletions cut 4 bases from V and 0 bases from J, with 11 bases between. The CDR3 consists of 16 residues. Germline lookup yields CDR1 SGHRS and CDR2 YFSETQ. Written as DNA, the CDR3 is TGCGCCAGCAGCCGGGACGGAAGCTCCTATAATTCACCCCTCCACTTT. Translating it yields CASSRDGSSYNSPLHF.

This clonotype was seen a few times. A single base separates this from a much larger clone, so it may be a read error. This chain uses TRBV2 with TRBJ2-7; 13 bases are shared with TRBD2. The CDR3 totals 15 residues. The germline V gene has CDR1 SNHLY and CDR2 FYNNEI. Unmatched junction bases numbered 3, after V lost 5 bases and J lost 2 bases. The CDR3 protein is CASSRGLAGTYEQYF. The CDR3 coding sequence is TGTGCCAGCAGTAGGGGACTAGCGGGGACCTACGAGCAGTACTTC.

This clonotype was seen repeatedly, ten times or more. Written as DNA, the CDR3 is TGTGCCAGCAGCGTACTCTGGACAGGGGGCGTCCCCGAGCAGTACTTC. Its translation: CASSVLWTGGVPEQYF. This rearrangement joins TRBV9 to TRBJ2-7, with 11 bases fitting TRBD1. The CDR3 has 16 residues. V lost 1 base and J lost 6; bases outside the gene matches: 9. CDR1 SGDLS and CDR2 YYNGEE come from the germline V gene.

The chain is built from TRBV5-5 and TRBJ2-7; D not resolved. Per the germline V gene, CDR1 is SGHKS and CDR2 is YYEKEE (reference sequence). The V gene lost 5 bases and the J gene lost 3 bases, with 6 bases spanning the gap. This CDR3 spans 11 amino acids. The CDR3 sequence: CASRGNYEQYF. CDR3 sequence (DNA): TGTGCCAGCAGGGGGAACTACGAGCAGTACTTC.